This T cell receptor (beta chain) is from a study of T cells in Graves' hyperthyroidism and ophthalmopathy. Germline V CDR1 and CDR2: KGHSH, LQKENI. V lost 3 bases to trimming and J lost 0 bases, with 10 bases between them. The CDR3 is 15 residues long. Ophthalmopathy cases met thresholds of Clinical Activity Score at least 3, NOSPECS grade at least 4 and duration under 3 months. Patients having uncontrolled infection, another autoimmune disease, pregnancy or lactation were not included. Study conclusions and caveats: The model identified upcoming ophthalmopathy a median approximately six months ahead of onset. Most expanded thyroid clonotypes above 0.001 recurred in blood.

Ten or more counts support this clonotype. The antigen remains unidentified. TCR beta CDR3 region amplification was performed from RNA transcripts. The study used the HTBI primer set for a first-round RT-PCR of the TCR CDR3. MiXCR, applied by TCRdb to the multiplex PCR reads, yields one record per CDR3 protein. This table holds 300,000 to 500,000 distinct CDR3 sequences, 11% to 15% found once. V gene TRBV18 combines with J gene TRBJ2-3; D gene ambiguous. The receptor was derived from a man between 50 and 59 years old with Graves' ophthalmopathy. Sequencing was carried out using blood. CDR3 coding DNA: TGTGCCAGCTCACCTAGCTTTGGGAGCACAGATACGCAGTATTTT. Translating it yields CASSPSFGSTDTQYF.